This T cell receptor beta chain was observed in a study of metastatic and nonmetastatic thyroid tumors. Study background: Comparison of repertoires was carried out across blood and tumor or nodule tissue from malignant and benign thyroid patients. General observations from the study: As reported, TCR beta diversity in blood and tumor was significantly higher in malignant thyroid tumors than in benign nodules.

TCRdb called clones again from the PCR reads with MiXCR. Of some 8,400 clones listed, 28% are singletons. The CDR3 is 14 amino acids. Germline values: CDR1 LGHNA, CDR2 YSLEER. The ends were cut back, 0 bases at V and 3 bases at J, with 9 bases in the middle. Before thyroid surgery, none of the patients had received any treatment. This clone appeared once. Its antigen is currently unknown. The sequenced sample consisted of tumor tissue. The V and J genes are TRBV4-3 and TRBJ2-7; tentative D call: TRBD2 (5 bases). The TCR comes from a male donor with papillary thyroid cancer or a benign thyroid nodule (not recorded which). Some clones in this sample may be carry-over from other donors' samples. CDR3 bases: TGCGCCAGCAGCCAAGATCTCGGGGACTACGAGCAGTACTTC. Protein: CASSQDLGDYEQYF.